Included here is one T cell receptor beta chain sequence, with context. The data were obtained in a study of blood T cell repertoires in COVID-19. Study-level information: In each case, the material was cDNA or gDNA derived from T cells, B-cell-depleted T cells, or PBMCs.

In the study's own analysis: How many nucleated cells were present was estimated from reference gene primer amplification. The repertoire was sequenced with immunoSEQ multiplex PCR; TCRdb's copy has only in-frame clones and lacks some. That table is the source of V, J and clone size, and D and trimming were worked out from the DNA. The sample records 360,000 or so clones, over 80% being singletons. Participant ages covered roughly 18 to 89 years across 24 US areas. The study assigned cohorts using participant-reported clinical history. Per germline, CDR1 SGHTA and CDR2 FQGNSA. The CDR3 consists of 14 residues. V gave up 0 bases and J gave up 5 bases; unmatched junction bases: 1.

This chain uses TRBV7-2 with TRBJ2-3; 8 bases align to TRBD2. The TCR originated in a woman in her fifties or sixties who had recovered from COVID-19. Material: PBMCs or T cells enriched from blood (not recorded which). CDR3: CASSLAAGVDTQYF. The CDR3 nucleotides are TGTGCCAGCAGCTTAGCAGCGGGGGTAGATACGCAGTATTTT.